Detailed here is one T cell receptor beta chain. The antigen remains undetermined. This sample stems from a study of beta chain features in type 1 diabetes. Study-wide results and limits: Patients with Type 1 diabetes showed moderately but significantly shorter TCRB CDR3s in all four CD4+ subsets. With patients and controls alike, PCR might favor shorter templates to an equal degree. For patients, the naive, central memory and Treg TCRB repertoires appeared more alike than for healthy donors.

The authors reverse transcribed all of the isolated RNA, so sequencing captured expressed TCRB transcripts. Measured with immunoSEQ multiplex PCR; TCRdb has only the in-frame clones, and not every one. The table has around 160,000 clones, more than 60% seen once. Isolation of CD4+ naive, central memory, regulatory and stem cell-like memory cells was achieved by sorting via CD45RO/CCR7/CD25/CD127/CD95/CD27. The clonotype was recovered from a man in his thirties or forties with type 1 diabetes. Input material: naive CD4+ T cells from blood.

CDR3: CAISGPAPSNGYTF. CDR3 in DNA: TGTGCCATCAGTGGTCCGGCACCCAGCAATGGCTACACCTTC. The chain is built from TRBV10-3 and TRBJ1-2; D is unresolved. Germline values: CDR1 ENHRY, CDR2 SYGVKD. The CDR3 is made up of 14 amino acids. V was clipped by 4 bases and J by 6 bases, with 15 bases between them.